This T cell receptor beta chain was identified during a study of cytomegalovirus exposure and HLA in healthy donors. Although they were nominally healthy when sampled, donors likely had unrecorded immune exposures. The CDR3 loop spans 15 amino acids. The J segment lost 6 bases and the V segment lost 4 bases, leaving 9 bases of the junction unmatched. In germline, CDR1 is SGHRS, CDR2 YFSETQ. The primer mix had 60 Vbeta and 13 Jbeta primers. Sequenced by immunoSEQ multiplex PCR; TCRdb stores in-frame clones only, minus some. The sample lists 200,000 to 250,000 clones; approximately 87% were seen once. The sample comprised PBMCs. The clonotype comes from a human donor in good health. The chain carries TRBV5-1 and TRBJ2-7; 11 bases line up with TRBD2. For the CDR3, the DNA is TGCGCCAGCAGCGGATACACTAGCGGGAGAAGCGAGCAGTACTTC. Its protein product is CASSGYTSGRSEQYF.